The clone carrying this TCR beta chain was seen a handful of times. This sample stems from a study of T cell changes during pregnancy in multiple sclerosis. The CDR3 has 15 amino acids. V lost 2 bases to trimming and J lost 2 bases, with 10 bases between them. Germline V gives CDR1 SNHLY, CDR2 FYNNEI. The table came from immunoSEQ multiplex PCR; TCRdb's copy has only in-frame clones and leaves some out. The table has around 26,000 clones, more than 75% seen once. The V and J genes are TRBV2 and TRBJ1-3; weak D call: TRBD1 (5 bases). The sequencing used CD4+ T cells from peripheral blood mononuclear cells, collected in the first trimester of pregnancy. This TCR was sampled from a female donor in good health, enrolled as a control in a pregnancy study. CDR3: CASSETREAGNTIYF. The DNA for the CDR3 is TGTGCCAGCAGTGAAACCAGGGAGGCTGGAAACACCATATATTTT.